This T cell receptor beta chain came from a study of metastatic and nonmetastatic thyroid tumors. Study-level information: Where malignant and benign thyroid patients were concerned, repertoires were compared across blood and tumor or nodule tissue. Overall study results and limits: Compared with benign nodules, malignant thyroid tumors were reported to have significantly higher TCR beta diversity in both blood and tumor.

Trimming pared 5 bases from V and 1 base from J, leaving 9 bases between. This CDR3 comprises 15 residues. Germline CDR1 MNHNS, CDR2 SASEGT. This clone has ten or more counts. No antigen is known for it. Authors' data handling: A classifier for distant metastasis in papillary thyroid cancer was constructed using CDR3 differences observed across clinicopathological groups. TCRdb re-analyzed the PCR reads using MiXCR. TCRdb, not the original authors, processed these V and J calls. The sample consists of 60,000 or so clones, 4% to 4.5% of them appearing once. Ahead of thyroid surgery, no patient had received treatment of any kind.

Sample: blood. This receptor was obtained from a female donor with papillary thyroid cancer or a benign thyroid nodule (not recorded which). Some clones in this sample may be carry-over from other donors' samples. This sequence joins TRBV6-1 and TRBJ2-6; a possible D gene is TRBD1 (6 bases). CDR3 DNA sequence: TGTGCCAGCAGTCGAACAGGGTCTGGGGCCAACGTCCTGACTTTC. This encodes CASSRTGSGANVLTF.